These 23 T cell receptor beta chains originate from one sample sequenced in a study of blood T cell repertoires in COVID-19. Here immunoSEQ multiplex PCR was the method, and the copy in TCRdb shows in-frame clones only, minus some. This sample has more than 250,000 clones, with about 90% found just once. Sequences were obtained from PBMCs or T cells enriched from blood (not recorded which). The receptors were sampled from a woman in her late teens or twenties with acute COVID-19.

The chain links TRBV10-3 to TRBJ1-3; possibly TRBD1 for D (6 bases). Germline V lookup: CDR1 ENHRY, CDR2 SYGVKD. V was pared by 10 bases and J by 0 bases, with 16 bases between. The CDR3 is 15 residues long. The CDR3 coding sequence is TGTGCCACCCTCAGGGGTTCGAGCTCTGGAAACACCATATATTTT. Translation: CATLRGSSSGNTIYF.

This clone turned up a few times. The J gene is TRBJ2-7, the V gene TRBV5-5; TRBD2 agrees at 10 bases. The V segment lost 4 bases and the J segment 2 bases; nucleotides outside the gene matches: 9. Germline values: CDR1 SGHKS, CDR2 YYEKEE (reference sequence). The length of the CDR3 is 16 residues. The CDR3 reads CASSRSGTSATYEQYF. CDR3 bases: TGTGCCAGCAGCCGTTCCGGGACTAGCGCCACCTACGAGCAGTACTTC.

The gene calls are TRBV28 and TRBJ1-1; no clear D. Trimming shortened V by 6 bases and J by 0 bases, and 11 bases separated the two germline ends. CDR1 is MDHEN, CDR2 SYDVKM, per germline. The CDR3 has 14 residues. CDR3 loop: CASSFPPVNTEAFF. For the CDR3, the DNA is TGTGCCAGCAGCTTTCCGCCGGTGAACACTGAAGCTTTCTTT.

This chain uses TRBV13 with TRBJ2-1, with D unresolved. The germline V gene has CDR1 PRHDT and CDR2 FYEKMQ (reference sequence). The CDR3 runs to 14 residues. Trimming removed 2 bases at V and 1 base at J, with 6 bases between. CDR3: CASSLRWSYNEQFF. CDR3 DNA sequence: TGTGCCAGCAGCTTACGGTGGTCCTACAATGAGCAGTTCTTC.

The V and J genes are TRBV18 and TRBJ1-6, with D possibly being TRBD1 (6 bases). From germline, CDR1 is KGHSH and CDR2 LQKENI. This CDR3 comprises 15 residues. Trimming took 6 bases from V and 7 from J, leaving 16 bases between them. CDR3 DNA: TGTGCCAGCTCTCGATCGGACAGCCTGAATTCACCCCTCCACTTT. Translation: CASSRSDSLNSPLHF.

For the CDR3, the DNA is TGTGCCAGCAGCTTAGACTGGACTACCCACGAGCAGTACTTC. Translating it yields CASSLDWTTHEQYF. The chain joins TRBV7-9 to TRBJ2-7, with D perhaps TRBD2 (6 bases). Looked up from germline, CDR1 is SEHNR and CDR2 is FQNEAQ (reference sequence). Deletions cut 1 base from V and 5 bases from J, with 12 bases between. CDR3 length: 14 residues.

The DNA for the CDR3 is TGTGCCAGCAGCCAAGTAGTCCGGAACCGGACAGGGAGGTATCCTGAAGCTTTCTTT. Protein product: CASSQVVRNRTGRYPEAFF. The chain uses TRBV3-1 (or the pseudogene TRBV3-2) and TRBJ1-1; the match to TRBD1 covers 8 bases. Germline assignment: CDR1 LGHDT and CDR2 YNNKEL (reference sequence). The trim removed 1 base at V and 6 bases at J, leaving 19 bases unmatched. This CDR3 spans 19 amino acids.

The genes are TRBV30 and TRBJ1-2; TRBD1 is a possible D gene (5 bases). This CDR3 has 15 residues. Trimming removed 0 bases from V and 4 bases from J, with 15 bases in between. Per germline, CDR1 GTSNPN and CDR2 SVGIG (reference sequence). CDR3: CAWSVGTGSSYGYTF. The CDR3 DNA follows: TGTGCCTGGAGTGTAGGAACAGGCAGCAGCTATGGCTACACCTTC.

The chain uses TRBV18 and TRBJ2-2; 8 bases agree with TRBD1. The ends lost 0 bases at V and 4 bases at J; junction bases unmatched: 4. CDR1 is KGHSH and CDR2 is LQKENI in the germline V gene. The CDR3 spans 16 residues. The CDR3 DNA sequence: TGTGCCAGCTCACCACCTCAGGGGGCGATCACCGGGGAGCTGTTTTTT. This codes for CASSPPQGAITGELFF.

The genes are TRBV11-2 and TRBJ2-1; 10 positions match TRBD2. This CDR3 is built from 15 residues. Trimming took 5 bases from V and 9 from J; bases not matched to a gene: 10. CDR1 and CDR2 (germline): SGHAT, FQNNGV. The CDR3 spells CASSTTSGALGEQFF. The DNA for the CDR3 is TGTGCCAGCAGCACTACTAGCGGGGCACTGGGTGAGCAGTTCTTC. The whole variable domain, filled in from reference TRBV11-2 and TRBJ2-1, reads EAGVAQSPRYKIIEKRQSVAFWCNPISGHATLYWYQQILGQGPKLLIQFQNNGVVDDSQLPKDRFSAERLKGVDSTLKIQPAKLEDSAVYLCASSTTSGALGEQFFGPGTRLTVL.

The genes are TRBV28 and TRBJ2-5; TRBD2 matches 8 bases. From germline, CDR1 is MDHEN and CDR2 SYDVKM. This CDR3 is built from 15 residues. The V and J ends lost 5 bases and 3 bases, in that order; junction bases with no gene match: 8. The CDR3 region has the DNA TGTGCCAGCAGTCCCGGGGGGGCGCGGAAAGAGACCCAGTACTTC. This translates into CASSPGGARKETQYF.

The chain is built from TRBV18 and TRBJ1-1, with D possibly matching TRBD1 (5 bases). The CDR3 has 14 residues. CDR1 and CDR2 (germline): KGHSH, LQKENI. V was cut by 4 bases and J by 4 bases, with 13 bases left in between. CDR3 sequence reads: CASSRDRSATEAFF. CDR3 nucleotide sequence: TGTGCCAGCTCACGTGACAGATCAGCCACTGAAGCTTTCTTT.

The V call is TRBV5-6, the J call TRBJ1-4, with D perhaps matching TRBD1 (6 bases). The CDR3 is made up of 15 amino acids. V was shortened by 4 bases and J by 0 bases, with 10 bases between the two germline ends. CDR1 SGHDT and CDR2 YYEEEE come from the germline V gene. CDR3 region: CASSPKGATNEKLFF. The CDR3 region has the DNA TGTGCCAGCAGCCCGAAGGGGGCAACTAATGAAAAACTGTTTTTT.

The rearrangement joins TRBV3-1 (or the pseudogene TRBV3-2) to TRBJ2-3; D might be TRBD2 (5 bases). This CDR3 contains 14 residues. The V end lost 4 bases, the J end lost 6 bases, and 14 bases lay between the germline ends. Germline V gives CDR1 LGHDT, CDR2 YNNKEL (reference sequence). CDR3 amino acids: CASSLNPPGDTQYF. The CDR3 nucleotides read TGTGCCAGCAGCCTAAATCCCCCGGGGGATACGCAGTATTTT.

The chain employs TRBV2 and TRBJ1-6; TRBD1 agrees at 9 bases. The CDR3 extends over 14 amino acids. In germline, CDR1 is SNHLY, CDR2 FYNNEI. V dropped 6 bases and J dropped 7; count of bases not matched to a gene: 4. In DNA form, the CDR3 reads TGTGCCAGCAGCCAGGACAGGGGAAATTCACCCCTCCACTTT. As protein: CASSQDRGNSPLHF.

In DNA, the CDR3 is TGTGCCAGCAGGATCCAGGGATACCGCACAGATACGCAGTATTTT. Its protein product is CASRIQGYRTDTQYF. The chain joins TRBV11-1 to TRBJ2-3, with D perhaps TRBD1 (5 bases). The germline V and J ends were trimmed by 6 bases and 1 base, with 14 bases remaining between them. The CDR3 loop spans 15 amino acids. Germline V CDR1 and CDR2: SGHAT, FQDESV (reference sequence).

This chain uses TRBV7-2 with TRBJ2-7; 13 nucleotides match TRBD2. Per the germline V gene, CDR1 is SGHTA and CDR2 is FQGNSA. J was trimmed by 0 bases and V by 3 bases; bases with no gene match: 5. The length of the CDR3 is 17 residues. The CDR3 nucleotides read TGTGCCAGCAGCTTCTCGGGGACTAGCGGGAACTCCTACGAGCAGTACTTC. Protein sequence: CASSFSGTSGNSYEQYF.

V and J are TRBV9 and TRBJ1-1, with TRBD1 as a possible D gene (5 bases). The CDR3 has 13 amino acids. Looked up from germline, CDR1 is SGDLS and CDR2 is YYNGEE. V was clipped by 2 bases and J by 4 bases, with 9 bases between them. CDR3 sequence: CASSVDGGTEAFF. The CDR3 DNA follows: TGTGCCAGCAGCGTTGACGGGGGCACTGAAGCTTTCTTT.

This clone is a singleton in its sample. The chain links TRBV18 to TRBJ1-5; TRBD1 agrees at 8 bases. Germline V gives CDR1 KGHSH, CDR2 LQKENI. With 10 bases clipped from V and 7 bases from J, the junction kept 3 bases outside the gene matches. The CDR3 is 11 residues long. The CDR3: CAIDRGQPQHF. The CDR3 DNA follows: TGTGCCATCGACAGGGGCCAGCCCCAGCATTTT.

CDR3 nucleotide sequence: TGTGCCAGCCCCCCGCCCCTTGTCAGGCAGGGGGACGATACGCAGTATTTT. Translating it yields CASPPPLVRQGDDTQYF. The chain employs TRBV21-1 and TRBJ2-3; no check of the table's D call, TRBD1, against the DNA was made. TRBV21-1 is tagged as a pseudogene. The CDR3 has 17 residues.

The chain couples TRBV10-1 to TRBJ2-1; the D gene is possibly TRBD2 (6 bases). The CDR3 has 14 amino acids. V lost 5 bases to trimming and J lost 3 bases, with 11 bases between them. Germline V lookup: CDR1 WNHNN, CDR2 SYGVQD (reference sequence). The CDR3 bases are TGCGCCAGCAGTAGGAGGGAGGTCTACAATGAGCAGTTCTTC. As protein: CASSRREVYNEQFF.

The chain uses TRBV6-2 or TRBV6-3 and TRBJ2-5; TRBD1 matches 8 bases. CDR3 length: 15 residues. The J segment lost 2 bases and the V segment lost 1 base, leaving 3 bases of the junction unmatched. The germline gives CDR1 MNHEY, CDR2 SVGEGT. CDR3 bases: TGTGCCAGCAGTTACTGGACAGGGCCTCAAGAGACCCAGTACTTC. Encoded protein: CASSYWTGPQETQYF.

This rearrangement joins TRBV7-2 to TRBJ2-1; 14 bases line up with TRBD2. The CDR3 totals 16 residues. V lost 5 bases to trimming and J lost 7 bases; unmatched junction nucleotides: 7. Germline V gives CDR1 SGHTA, CDR2 FQGNSA. CDR3 region: CASSARTSGRWNEQFF. For the CDR3, the DNA is TGTGCCAGCAGCGCCAGGACTAGCGGGAGGTGGAATGAGCAGTTCTTC.